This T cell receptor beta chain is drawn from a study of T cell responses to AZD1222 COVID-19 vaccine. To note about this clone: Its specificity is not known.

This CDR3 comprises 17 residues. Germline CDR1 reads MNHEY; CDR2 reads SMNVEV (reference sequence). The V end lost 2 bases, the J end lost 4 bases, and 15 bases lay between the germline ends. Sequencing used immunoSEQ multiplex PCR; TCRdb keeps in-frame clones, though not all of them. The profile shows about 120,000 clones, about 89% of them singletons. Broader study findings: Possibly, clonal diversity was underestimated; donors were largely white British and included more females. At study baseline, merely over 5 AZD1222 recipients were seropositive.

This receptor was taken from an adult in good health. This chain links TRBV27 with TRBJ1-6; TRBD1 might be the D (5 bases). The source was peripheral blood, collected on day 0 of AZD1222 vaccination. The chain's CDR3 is CASSLKATATYNSPLHF. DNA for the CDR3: TGTGCCAGCAGTTTAAAGGCGACAGCGACGTATAATTCACCCCTCCACTTT.